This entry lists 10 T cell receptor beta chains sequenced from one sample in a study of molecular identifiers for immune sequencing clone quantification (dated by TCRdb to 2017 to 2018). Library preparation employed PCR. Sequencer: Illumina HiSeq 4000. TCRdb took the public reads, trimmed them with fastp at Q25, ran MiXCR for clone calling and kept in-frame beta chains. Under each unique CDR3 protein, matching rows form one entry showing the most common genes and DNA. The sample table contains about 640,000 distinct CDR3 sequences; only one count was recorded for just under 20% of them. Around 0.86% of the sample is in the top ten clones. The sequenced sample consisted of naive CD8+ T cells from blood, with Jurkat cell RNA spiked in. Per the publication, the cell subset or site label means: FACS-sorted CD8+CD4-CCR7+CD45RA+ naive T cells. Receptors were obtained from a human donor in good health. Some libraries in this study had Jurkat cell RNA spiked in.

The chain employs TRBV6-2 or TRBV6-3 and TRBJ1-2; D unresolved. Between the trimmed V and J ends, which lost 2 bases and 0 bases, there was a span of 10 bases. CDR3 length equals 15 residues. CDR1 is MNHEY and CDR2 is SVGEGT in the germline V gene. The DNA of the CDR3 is TGTGCCAGCAGTTACAAGGCGACACCTAACTATGGCTACACCTTC. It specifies CASSYKATPNYGYTF.

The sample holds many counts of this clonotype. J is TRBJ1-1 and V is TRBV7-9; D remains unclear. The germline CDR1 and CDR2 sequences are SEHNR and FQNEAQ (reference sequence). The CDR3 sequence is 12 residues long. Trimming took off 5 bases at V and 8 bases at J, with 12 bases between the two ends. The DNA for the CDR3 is TGTGCCAGCAGCCATTGGGCGGGGGAAGCTTTCTTT. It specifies CASSHWAGEAFF. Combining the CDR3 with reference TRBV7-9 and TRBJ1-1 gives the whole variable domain DTGVSQNPRHKITKRGQNVTFRCDPISEHNRLYWYRQTLGQGPEFLTYFQNEAQLEKSRLLSDRFSAERPKGSFSTLEIQRTEQGDSAMYLCASSHWAGEAFFGQGTRLTVV.

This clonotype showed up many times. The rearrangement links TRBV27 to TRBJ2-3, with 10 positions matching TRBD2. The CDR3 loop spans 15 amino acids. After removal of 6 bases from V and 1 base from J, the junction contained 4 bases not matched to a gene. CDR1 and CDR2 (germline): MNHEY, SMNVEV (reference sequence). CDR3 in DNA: TGTGCCAGCAGCCCCCTAGCGGGAGGCACAGATACGCAGTATTTT. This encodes CASSPLAGGTDTQYF.

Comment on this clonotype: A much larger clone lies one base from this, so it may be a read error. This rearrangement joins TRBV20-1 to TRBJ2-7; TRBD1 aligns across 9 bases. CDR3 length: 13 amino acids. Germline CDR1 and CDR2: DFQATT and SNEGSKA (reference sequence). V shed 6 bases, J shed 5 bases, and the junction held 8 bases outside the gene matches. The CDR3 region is CSAKGQGQHEQYF. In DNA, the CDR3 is TGCAGTGCAAAAGGACAGGGGCAGCACGAGCAGTACTTC.

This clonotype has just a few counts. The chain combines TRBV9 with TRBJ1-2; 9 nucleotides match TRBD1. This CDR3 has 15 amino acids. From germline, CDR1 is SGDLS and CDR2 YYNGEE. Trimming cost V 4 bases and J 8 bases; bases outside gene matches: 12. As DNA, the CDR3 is TGTGCCAGCAGCACAGGGACAGGGTCCCAGGAAGGCTACACCTTC. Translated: CASSTGTGSQEGYTF.

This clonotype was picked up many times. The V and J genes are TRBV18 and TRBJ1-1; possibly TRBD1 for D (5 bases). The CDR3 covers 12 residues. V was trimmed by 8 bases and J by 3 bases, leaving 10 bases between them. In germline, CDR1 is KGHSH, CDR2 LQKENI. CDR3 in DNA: TGTGCCAGCGCTGGGGGAGACACTGAAGCTTTCTTT. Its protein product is CASAGGDTEAFF.

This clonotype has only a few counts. This CDR3 is CASSHGEGGGSYNSPLHF. DNA of the CDR3: TGCGCCAGCAGCCACGGTGAAGGGGGCGGCTCCTATAATTCACCCCTCCACTTT. The rearrangement links TRBV4-1 to TRBJ1-6, with 7 bases matching TRBD1. Germline loops: CDR1 MGHRA, CDR2 YSYEKL. CDR3 length: 18 residues. Germline trimming cut 3 bases from V and 0 bases from J; bases unmatched to any gene: 8.

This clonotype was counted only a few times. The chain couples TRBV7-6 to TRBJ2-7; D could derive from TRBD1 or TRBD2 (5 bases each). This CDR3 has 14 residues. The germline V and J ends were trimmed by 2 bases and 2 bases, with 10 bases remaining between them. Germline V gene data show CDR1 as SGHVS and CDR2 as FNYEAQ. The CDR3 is CASSLNGGPYEQYF. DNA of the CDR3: TGTGCCAGCAGCTTAAATGGGGGTCCCTACGAGCAGTACTTC.

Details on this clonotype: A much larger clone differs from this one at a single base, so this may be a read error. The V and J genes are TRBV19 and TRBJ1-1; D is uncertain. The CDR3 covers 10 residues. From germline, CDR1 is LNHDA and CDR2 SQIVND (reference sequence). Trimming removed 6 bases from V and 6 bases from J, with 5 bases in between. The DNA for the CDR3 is TGTGCCAGTAGGGCCGCTGAAGCTTTCTTT. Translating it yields CASRAAEAFF.

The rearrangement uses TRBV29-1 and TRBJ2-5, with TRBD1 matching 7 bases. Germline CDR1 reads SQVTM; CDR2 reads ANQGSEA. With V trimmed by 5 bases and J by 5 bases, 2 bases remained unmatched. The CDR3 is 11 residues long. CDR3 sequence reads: CSVRGPETQYF. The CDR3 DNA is TGCAGCGTTAGGGGGCCGGAGACCCAGTACTTC. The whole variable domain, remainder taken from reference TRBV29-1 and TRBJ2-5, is SAVISQKPSRDICQRGTSLTIQCQVDSQVTMMFWYRQQPGQSLTLIATANQGSEATYESGFVIDKFPISRPNLTFSTLTVSNMSPEDSSIYLCSVRGPETQYFGPGTRLLVL.